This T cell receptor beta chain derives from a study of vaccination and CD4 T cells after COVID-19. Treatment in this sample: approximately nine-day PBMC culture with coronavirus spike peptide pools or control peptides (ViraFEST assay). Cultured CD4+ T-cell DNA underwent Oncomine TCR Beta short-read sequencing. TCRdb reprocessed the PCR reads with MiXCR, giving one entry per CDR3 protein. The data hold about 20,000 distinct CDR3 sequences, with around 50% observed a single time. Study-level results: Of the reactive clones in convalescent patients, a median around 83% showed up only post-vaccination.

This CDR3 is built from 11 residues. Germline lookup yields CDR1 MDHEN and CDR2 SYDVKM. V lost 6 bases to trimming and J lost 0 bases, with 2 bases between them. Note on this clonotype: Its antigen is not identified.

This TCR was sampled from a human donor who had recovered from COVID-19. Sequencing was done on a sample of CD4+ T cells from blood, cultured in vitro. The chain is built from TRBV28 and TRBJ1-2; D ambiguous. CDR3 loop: CASSTNYGYTF. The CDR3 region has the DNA TGTGCCAGCAGCACTAACTATGGCTACACCTTC.